This T cell receptor (beta chain) was captured by sequencing in a study of beta chain features in type 1 diabetes. The study's findings and limits: Shorter TCRB CDR3s, moderately but significantly so, marked every one of the four CD4+ subsets in Type 1 diabetes patients. Type 1 diabetes patients had VDJ junctions that carried fewer insertions and more deletions.

Roughly 110 mL of blood, on average, came from one heparinised draw per donor. The sequenced template was cDNA made from the entire isolated RNA. Assay used: immunoSEQ multiplex PCR; TCRdb lists only in-frame clones, some missing. In the table there are roughly 700,000 clones, around 15% of which are singletons. A single count supports this clone. As yet, its antigen is unknown. The CDR3 sequence is 15 residues long. With 6 bases removed from V and 4 bases from J, the gap between germline ends came to 18 bases. From germline, CDR1 is MNHNY and CDR2 SVGAGI (reference sequence). This sequence joins TRBV6-6 and TRBJ1-1; D is possibly TRBD1 (6 bases). Sequencing used naive CD4+ T cells from blood. This clonotype originated in a man between 18 and 35 years old with type 1 diabetes. CDR3 nucleotide sequence: TGTGCCAGCAGACACGCACAGGGAACGGGCACTGAAGCTTTCTTT. Translation: CASRHAQGTGTEAFF.